The 23 T cell receptor beta chains in this list originate from one sample, sequenced in a study of shared clonotypes between healthy human individuals. TCRdb keeps only in-frame clones here, not all; method: immunoSEQ multiplex PCR. The data contain 2 million to 3 million clones, 80% to 95% of them singletons. Sequencing was performed on naive CD4+ T cells from PBMCs. Stated subset: CD45RA+ positively selected. These receptors were obtained from a man aged 18 to 35 in good health. Some clones in this sample may be carry-over from other donors' samples.

Points on this clone: Other DNA sequences in this specimen translate into the identical CDR3. The gene calls are TRBV5-1 and TRBJ2-1, with D possibly being TRBD2 (5 bases). The V gene's germline CDR1 is SGHRS and CDR2 YFSETQ. The CDR3 consists of 14 residues. V was trimmed by 0 bases and J by 4 bases, leaving 8 bases between them. The CDR3 DNA is TGCGCCAGCAGCTTGGGGACTGGTTACAATGAGCAGTTCTTC. Amino acid sequence: CASSLGTGYNEQFF. The complete variable domain, with remaining parts taken from reference TRBV5-1 and TRBJ2-1, reads KAGVTQTPRYLIKTRGQQVTLSCSPISGHRSVSWYQQTPGQGLQFLFEYFSETQRNKGNFPGRFSGRQFSNSRSEMNVSTLELGDSALYLCASSLGTGYNEQFFGPGTRLTVL.

Turning to this clone: Distinct nucleotide sequences in the sample also encode this CDR3. This rearrangement joins TRBV5-1 to TRBJ1-6; D is unclear. Deletions cut 0 bases from V and 7 bases from J, with 5 bases between. The CDR3 has 13 residues. Germline V CDR1 and CDR2: SGHRS, YFSETQ. The CDR3 protein is CASSLDSNSPLHF. The CDR3 nucleotides are TGCGCCAGCAGCTTGGACAGCAATTCACCCCTCCACTTT.

Worth noting for this clone: In this CDR3 the conserved last residue, phenylalanine or tryptophan, is missing, so a read error is likely. Because the CDR3's place on the DNA is in doubt, the DNA is left out and the CDR3 is given as listed by TCRdb. The V gene is TRBV6-1, the J gene TRBJ2-7; the table's D call, TRBD1, has no DNA check behind it. The CDR3 contains 14 residues when both ends are counted. From germline, CDR1 is MNHNS and CDR2 SASEGT. This CDR3 reads CASSEGGTGLLPLA.

The rearrangement links TRBV7-9 to TRBJ2-2; 7 nucleotides line up with TRBD2. The length of the CDR3 is 15 residues. Looked up from germline, CDR1 is SEHNR and CDR2 is FQNEAQ (reference sequence). V shed 3 bases and J 0 bases; nucleotides not matched to a gene: 1. CDR3 in DNA: TGTGCCAGCAGCTTCCGGGGGGCGAACACCGGGGAGCTGTTTTTT. Residues: CASSFRGANTGELFF.

The chain uses TRBV6-5 and TRBJ2-7; maybe TRBD1 (6 bases). Germline V gives CDR1 MNHEY, CDR2 SVGAGI. The CDR3 length is 14 residues. Trimming stripped 4 bases from V and 8 bases from J, with 18 bases between. Written as DNA, the CDR3 is TGTGCCAGCAGTTTAGGGGGAATTACGAGCAAGCAGTACTTC. This translates into CASSLGGITSKQYF.

The count of this clone is one. The chain employs TRBV11-3 and TRBJ2-6, with D possibly being TRBD1 or TRBD2 (6 bases each). The CDR3 has 18 residues. V shed 1 base and J shed 0 bases, with 13 bases lying between them. CDR1 and CDR2 (germline): SGHNT, YENEEA. The CDR3 loop reads CASSLGRGTPSGANVLTF. The CDR3 nucleotides are TGTGCCAGCAGCTTAGGGAGGGGGACTCCCTCTGGGGCCAACGTCCTGACTTTC.

V usage is TRBV29-1 and J usage is TRBJ2-1, with TRBD2 matching over 11 bases. Germline CDR1 and CDR2: SQVTM and ANQGSEA. The junction had 6 bases not matched to a gene; V was cut back by 3 bases and J by 8 bases. This CDR3 has 14 residues. The CDR3 DNA sequence: TGCAGCGTTGACGGACTAGCGGGTTTGTATGAGCAGTTCTTC. It specifies CSVDGLAGLYEQFF.

This sequence joins TRBV6-5 and TRBJ2-1; 8 positions agree with TRBD2. CDR3 length: 14 amino acids. CDR1 is MNHEY and CDR2 is SVGAGI in the germline V gene. The junction had 5 bases not matched to a gene; V was cut back by 6 bases and J by 4 bases. The CDR3 DNA follows: TGTGCCAGCAGAAGCGGGAGATCGTACAATGAGCAGTTCTTC. This codes for CASRSGRSYNEQFF.

The V gene is TRBV28, the J gene TRBJ1-5, with D possibly TRBD1 on 5 matching bases. Trimming cost V 4 bases and J 6 bases, with 16 bases left between them. This CDR3 spans 15 amino acids. CDR1 and CDR2 (germline): MDHEN, SYDVKM. In DNA, the CDR3 is TGTGCCAGCAGTTGGCACAGGAGTGACGGTCAGCCCCAGCATTTT. This encodes CASSWHRSDGQPQHF.

J is TRBJ2-2 and V is TRBV19, with D unresolved. The germline gives CDR1 LNHDA, CDR2 SQIVND (reference sequence). This CDR3 spans 15 amino acids. The V and J ends lost 4 bases and 1 base respectively, with 10 bases between them. The DNA for the CDR3 is TGTGCCAGTAGTAGTCAGAAGCGGAACACCGGGGAGCTGTTTTTT. It translates to CASSSQKRNTGELFF.

About this clone: The sample holds other DNA sequences that translate to the same CDR3. The chain carries TRBV7-9 and TRBJ1-2; D is perhaps TRBD1 (5 bases). V was trimmed by 1 base and J by 2 bases, leaving 8 bases between them. This CDR3 spans 14 amino acids. CDR1 is SEHNR, CDR2 FQNEAQ, per germline (reference sequence). The CDR3 here is CASSLGQSNYGYTF. The CDR3 DNA sequence: TGTGCCAGCAGCTTAGGACAGTCAAACTATGGCTACACCTTC.

In regard to this clone: The sample has other DNA sequences that encode this CDR3 too. The chain employs TRBV9 and TRBJ2-3; D unresolved. V lost 0 bases and J lost 2, with 7 bases in between. Germline-derived CDR1 and CDR2 are SGDLS and YYNGEE. The CDR3 is 14 amino acids. CDR3 amino acids: CASSVVGNTDTQYF. CDR3 nucleotide sequence: TGTGCCAGCAGCGTAGTGGGCAACACAGATACGCAGTATTTT.

V and J are TRBV2 and TRBJ1-1; D gene ambiguous. V was clipped by 8 bases and J by 5 bases, with 15 bases between them. Germline-derived CDR1 and CDR2 are SNHLY and FYNNEI. The CDR3 is 13 residues long. In DNA form, the CDR3 reads TGTGCCAGCGGAACAGAATCAAGGACTGAAGCTTTCTTT. Translating gives CASGTESRTEAFF.

The rearrangement joins TRBV7-2 to TRBJ2-7; 14 bases are a match to TRBD2. V shed 4 bases, J shed 1 base, and the junction held 6 bases outside the gene matches. From germline, CDR1 is SGHTA and CDR2 FQGNSA. CDR3 length: 17 residues. CDR3 nucleotides: TGTGCCAGCAGCTCGGGGACTAGCGGGAGCCGGTCCTACGAGCAGTACTTC. This codes for CASSSGTSGSRSYEQYF.

Worth noting for this clone: This same CDR3 is encoded by further DNA sequences in the sample. The rearrangement joins TRBV9 to TRBJ1-4, with D perhaps matching TRBD1 (6 bases). Germline CDR1 is SGDLS and CDR2 is YYNGEE. CDR3 length equals 14 residues. Between the trimmed V and J ends, which lost 0 bases and 8 bases, there was a span of 11 bases. CDR3 in DNA: TGTGCCAGCAGCGTAGGGAGCAGGGGAGAAAAACTGTTTTTT. As protein: CASSVGSRGEKLFF.

The rearrangement uses TRBV19 and TRBJ1-5; no clear D. The germline gives CDR1 LNHDA, CDR2 SQIVND (reference sequence). The CDR3 covers 15 residues. Trimming removed 3 bases from V and 8 bases from J, with 17 bases in between. CDR3 sequence: CASSIQDMGSKPQHF. DNA of the CDR3: TGTGCCAGTAGTATTCAGGATATGGGTTCGAAGCCCCAGCATTTT.

This chain links TRBV6-5 with TRBJ1-1, with D perhaps TRBD1 (5 bases). The V end was cut by 6 bases, the J end by 3 bases, with 14 bases between. The germline V gene has CDR1 MNHEY and CDR2 SVGAGI. This CDR3 spans 14 amino acids. The CDR3, as DNA: TGTGCCAGCAGGCGGGACCTCGGAGACACTGAAGCTTTCTTT. Translated: CASRRDLGDTEAFF.

The CDR3 spells CASRPTTSETQYF. The CDR3 DNA follows: TGCGCCAGCAGACCGACTACTTCAGAGACCCAGTACTTC. The rearrangement links TRBV5-1 to TRBJ2-5, with a possible D match to TRBD2 (5 bases). Trimming cost V 5 bases and J 4 bases, with 12 bases left between them. Germline V gene lookup returns CDR1 SGHRS and CDR2 YFSETQ. CDR3 length equals 13 residues.

This clone was found once. The same CDR3 arises from other DNA sequences in this sample as well. The chain's CDR3 is CASSLDGGTDTQYF. DNA for the CDR3: TGTGCCAGCAGCTTAGACGGTGGCACAGATACGCAGTATTTT. The rearrangement joins TRBV7-9 to TRBJ2-3; no reliable D call. CDR3 length equals 14 residues. Germline assignment: CDR1 SEHNR and CDR2 FQNEAQ (reference sequence). The ends were cut back, 1 base at V and 1 base at J, with 6 bases in the middle.

The chain has TRBV7-6 and TRBJ2-3, with TRBD2 matching over 7 bases. Germline-derived CDR1 and CDR2 are SGHVS and FNYEAQ. V lost 5 bases and J lost 0; bases outside the gene matches: 5. The CDR3 runs 15 residues. The CDR3 loop is CASSPLGGSTDTQYF. CDR3 in DNA: TGTGCCAGCAGCCCCCTGGGGGGGAGCACAGATACGCAGTATTTT.

Worth noting for this clone: Other DNA sequences in this specimen translate into the identical CDR3. The DNA for the CDR3 is TGTGCCAGCAGCTTAACAGGGGGCACTGAAGCTTTCTTT. Its translation is CASSLTGGTEAFF. This chain joins TRBV28 and TRBJ1-1, with 8 positions matching TRBD1. Germline trimming cut 6 bases from V and 4 bases from J; bases unmatched to any gene: 4. Germline V gene lookup returns CDR1 MDHEN and CDR2 SYDVKM. The CDR3 spans 13 residues. The full variable domain, in which reference TRBV28 and TRBJ1-1 provide the parts outside the CDR3, is DVKVTQSSRYLVKRTGEKVFLECVQDMDHENMFWYRQDPGLGLRLIYFSYDVKMKEKGDIPEGYSVSREKKERFSLILESASTNQTSMYLCASSLTGGTEAFFGQGTRLTVV.

In this sample, this clone turned up once. The rearrangement joins TRBV5-1 to TRBJ1-1; the match to TRBD1 covers 9 bases. Germline lookup yields CDR1 SGHRS and CDR2 YFSETQ. The CDR3 is 14 amino acids. Trimming removed 0 bases from V and 8 bases from J; junction bases left unmatched: 5. CDR3 in amino acids: CASSLGGQGLEAFF. CDR3 bases: TGCGCCAGCAGCTTGGGCGGACAGGGGTTGGAAGCTTTCTTT.

This clone was found once. The rearrangement joins TRBV28 to TRBJ1-3, with D possibly matching TRBD1 (5 bases). The CDR3 has 18 amino acids. V lost 4 bases and J 0 bases, leaving 19 bases between the germline ends. The germline V gene has CDR1 MDHEN and CDR2 SYDVKM. The CDR3 nucleotides are TGTGCCAGCAGTTCTTGGGGGACCGCCGGACTCTCTGGAAACACCATATATTTT. Translation gives CASSSWGTAGLSGNTIYF.